The 11 T cell receptor beta chains in this list originate from one sample, sequenced in a study of control samples from healthy donors and cancer patients. The repertoire was sequenced with immunoSEQ multiplex PCR; TCRdb's copy has only in-frame clones and lacks some. Here the sample spans roughly 140,000 clones, approximately 91% being singletons. What was sequenced was blood. These receptor sequences come from a man aged 25 to 40 in good health.

The rearrangement joins TRBV19 to TRBJ2-2; 7 nucleotides line up with TRBD2. Germline V gene data show CDR1 as LNHDA and CDR2 as SQIVND (reference sequence). V gave up 2 bases and J gave up 4 bases; unmatched junction bases: 4. CDR3 length: 15 residues. DNA of the CDR3: TGTGCCAGTAGTATAAAGCGGGGTAGCACCGGGGAGCTGTTTTTT. It yields the protein CASSIKRGSTGELFF.

The chain employs TRBV24-1 and TRBJ2-1, with 7 bases lining up with TRBD1. After removal of 10 bases from V and 12 bases from J, the junction contained 17 bases not matched to a gene. In germline, CDR1 is KGHDR, CDR2 SFDVKD. The length of the CDR3 is 14 residues. The CDR3 DNA is TGTGCCACAGAAGGGCAGGGGGTTCGTTTTGGGCAGTTCTTC. Residues: CATEGQGVRFGQFF.

V gene TRBV12-5 combines with J gene TRBJ2-7; D not resolved. Germline loops: CDR1 LGHNT, CDR2 FRNRAP. CDR3 size: 12 residues. With 3 bases removed from V and 12 bases from J, the gap between germline ends came to 15 bases. The CDR3 DNA follows: TGTGCTAGTGGTTTCCCTGAGTGGGAACTGTACTTC. It codes for CASGFPEWELYF.

This clone was seen only once. J is TRBJ1-2 and V is TRBV19; D uncertain. Trimming removed 0 bases at V and 4 bases at J, with 3 bases between. Germline-derived CDR1 and CDR2 are LNHDA and SQIVND (reference sequence). The CDR3 is made up of 12 amino acids. The CDR3 DNA is TGTGCCAGTAGTATAGACATCTATGGCTACACCTTC. Residues: CASSIDIYGYTF.

The chain is built from TRBV2 and TRBJ2-7; 9 nucleotides agree with TRBD1. Germline CDR1 reads SNHLY; CDR2 reads FYNNEI. The CDR3 contains 15 residues. V trimming: 6 bases; J trimming: 2 bases; junction bases outside the gene matches: 8. Written as DNA, the CDR3 is TGTGCCAGCAGGGCTGGGACAGGGCTTACCTACGAGCAGTACTTC. This sequence encodes CASRAGTGLTYEQYF.

V usage is TRBV21-1 and J usage is TRBJ1-3; the table gives TRBD1 as D, unverified against the DNA. TRBV21-1 is an annotated pseudogene. The CDR3 sequence is 16 residues long. The CDR3 reads CASSPRKRGSGNTIYF. The CDR3 DNA reads as TGTGCCAGCAGCCCCCGGAAGAGGGGGTCTGGAAACACCATATATTTT.

The table lists this clone with a count of one. This rearrangement joins TRBV25-1 to TRBJ2-1; D uncertain. V was shortened by 7 bases and J by 5 bases, with 15 bases between the two germline ends. Germline V lookup: CDR1 MGHDK, CDR2 SYGVNS. This CDR3 spans 14 amino acids. Here the CDR3 DNA reads TGTGCCAGCACCGGTGGCAGGCGTCACAATGAGCAGTTCTTC. As protein: CASTGGRRHNEQFF. Filled out from reference TRBV25-1 and TRBJ2-1, the complete variable domain reads EADIYQTPRYLVIGTGKKITLECSQTMGHDKMYWYQQDPGMELHLIHYSYGVNSTEKGDLSSESTVSRIRTEHFPLTLESARPSHTSQYLCASTGGRRHNEQFFGPGTRLTVL.

The sample holds one count of this clone. J is TRBJ2-1 and V is TRBV7-8, with TRBD2 matching 13 bases. The CDR3 is 20 residues long. The trim removed 4 bases at V and 2 bases at J, leaving 14 bases unmatched. Germline-derived CDR1 and CDR2 are SGHVS and FQNEAQ. CDR3 amino acids: CASSWTTPGTSGEAYNEQFF. The CDR3 DNA follows: TGTGCCAGCAGCTGGACTACCCCAGGGACTAGCGGGGAGGCCTACAATGAGCAGTTCTTC.

In this sample, this clone turned up once. V usage is TRBV9 and J usage is TRBJ1-4; 10 bases fit TRBD1. V lost 3 bases and J lost 4; bases outside the gene matches: 3. This CDR3 has 15 residues. Germline V gene data show CDR1 as SGDLS and CDR2 as YYNGEE. The CDR3 reads CASSGQGALNEKLFF. DNA for the CDR3: TGTGCCAGCAGCGGACAGGGGGCCCTTAATGAAAAACTGTTTTTT.

The V and J genes are TRBV29-1 and TRBJ2-7; D is perhaps TRBD1 or TRBD2 (5 bases each). Germline V gene lookup returns CDR1 SQVTM and CDR2 ANQGSEA. The CDR3 has 14 amino acids. Between the trimmed V and J ends, which lost 3 bases and 2 bases, there was a span of 14 bases. The CDR3 sequence is CSVEGGTGTYEQYF. CDR3 coding DNA: TGCAGCGTTGAGGGTGGGACGGGTACCTACGAGCAGTACTTC.

The chain employs TRBV9 and TRBJ2-3; D is perhaps TRBD1 (6 bases). V lost 0 bases, J lost 3 bases, and 14 bases lay in between. Germline CDR1 and CDR2: SGDLS and YYNGEE. The CDR3 covers 16 residues. The DNA for the CDR3 is TGTGCCAGCAGCGTAGCTGGCAGGGGAGAAACAGATACGCAGTATTTT. This translates into CASSVAGRGETDTQYF.